The clone carrying this T cell receptor beta chain was recorded only once. Its specificity is unknown. This record belongs to a study of STAT5B mutations in CD4+ large granular lymphocyte leukemia. The wider study: The CDR3 'QG' motif was associated with a particular HLA allele among healthy donors. Broader study findings: Patient CD4-sorted repertoires looked more clonal than healthy CD4+ repertoires, even without putative leukemic clones. No patients shared main leukemic clonotypes, though around 27% appeared at low frequency elsewhere.

CDR1 and CDR2 (germline): SNHLY, FYNNEI. The V gene lost 5 bases and the J gene lost 4 bases, with 15 bases spanning the gap. The CDR3 consists of 15 residues. Buffy coats from healthy blood donors served as controls. Data came from immunoSEQ multiplex PCR; TCRdb stores just in-frame clones and leaves some out. The sample includes about 31,000 clones, around nine tenths of them seen just once. Sequences were obtained from CD4+ T cells from blood buffy coats. This TCR was recovered from a human donor in good health. The chain joins TRBV2 to TRBJ2-1; D is possibly TRBD2 (5 bases). In DNA form, the CDR3 reads TGTGCCAGCAGTCCGACGGCGGGTAATTACAATGAGCAGTTCTTC. It yields the protein CASSPTAGNYNEQFF.